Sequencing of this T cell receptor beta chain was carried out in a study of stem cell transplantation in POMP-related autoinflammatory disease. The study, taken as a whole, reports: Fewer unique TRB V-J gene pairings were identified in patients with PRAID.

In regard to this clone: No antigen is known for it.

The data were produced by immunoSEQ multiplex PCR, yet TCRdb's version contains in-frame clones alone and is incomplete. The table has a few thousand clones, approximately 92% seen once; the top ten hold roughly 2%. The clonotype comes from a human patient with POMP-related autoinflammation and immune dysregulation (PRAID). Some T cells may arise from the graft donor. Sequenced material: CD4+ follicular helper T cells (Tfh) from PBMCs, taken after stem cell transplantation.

Written as DNA, the CDR3 is TGTGCCAGCAGTTTTAGGGGAATGTCCGAGCAGTACGTC. Translating gives CASSFRGMSEQYV. The chain uses TRBV28 and TRBJ2-7, with a possible D match to TRBD1 (5 bases). Trimming cost V 3 bases and J 6 bases, with 12 bases left between them. Germline V gives CDR1 MDHEN, CDR2 SYDVKM. The CDR3 is made up of 13 amino acids.